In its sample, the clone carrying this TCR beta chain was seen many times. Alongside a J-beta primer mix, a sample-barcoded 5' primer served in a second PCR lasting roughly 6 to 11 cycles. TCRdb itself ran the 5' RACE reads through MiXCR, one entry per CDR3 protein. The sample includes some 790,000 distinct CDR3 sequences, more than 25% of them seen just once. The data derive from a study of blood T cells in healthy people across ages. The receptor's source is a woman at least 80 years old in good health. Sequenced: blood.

DNA for the CDR3: TGTGCCAGCAGCTTAGAAAACACTAGGCAAGAGACCCAGTACTTC. This gives the protein CASSLENTRQETQYF. The rearrangement joins TRBV7-9 to TRBJ2-5, with a weak D call TRBD2 (5 bases). V was cut by 1 base and J by 2 bases, with 11 bases left in between. The CDR3 has 15 residues. In germline, CDR1 is SEHNR, CDR2 FQNEAQ (reference sequence). Full variable domain (missing parts from reference TRBV7-9 and TRBJ2-5): DTGVSQNPRHKITKRGQNVTFRCDPISEHNRLYWYRQTLGQGPEFLTYFQNEAQLEKSRLLSDRFSAERPKGSFSTLEIQRTEQGDSAMYLCASSLENTRQETQYFGPGTRLLVL.